This is a list of T cell receptor beta chains from one sample in a study of cytomegalovirus exposure and HLA in healthy donors. Clones were sequenced by immunoSEQ multiplex PCR, and TCRdb holds only the in-frame ones, with some missing. This table has 90,000 to 150,000 clones, roughly 63% appearing once. The sequencing input was PBMCs. These receptor sequences come from a man aged 35 to 55 in good health and CMV-seropositive. CDR3s include the opening cysteine and the closing phenylalanine or tryptophan. The D gene is left open where the match is weak. Clone size is not always given. Where it is, it says once, few, many or a class for expanded clones.

TRBV6-1	NA	16	TRBD1	TRBJ2-5	CASSDPGQGDQETQYF	TGTGCCAGCAGTGACCCGGGACAGGGGGACCAAGAGACCCAGTACTTC
TRBV28	NA	15	TRBD1	TRBJ1-5	CASSLLTGRHQPQHF	TGTGCCAGCAGTTTATTGACAGGGAGACATCAGCCCCAGCATTTT
TRBV9	NA	15	NA	TRBJ1-2	CASSVHPGENYGYTF	TGTGCCAGCAGCGTACATCCGGGAGAAAACTATGGCTACACCTTC
TRBV4-1	NA	15	TRBD1	TRBJ2-7	CASSPGQGAVYEQYF	TGCGCCAGCAGCCCCGGACAGGGGGCGGTCTACGAGCAGTACTTC
TRBV19	NA	14	NA	TRBJ1-2	CASSSEQGFYGYTF	TGTGCCAGTAGTAGCGAACAGGGCTTCTATGGCTACACCTTC
TRBV7-9	NA	14	TRBD1	TRBJ1-1	CASRQNRGNTEAFF	TGTGCCAGCAGACAAAACAGGGGGAACACTGAAGCTTTCTTT
TRBV5-1	NA	15	TRBD1	TRBJ2-2	CASSLGQGDTGELFF	TGCGCCAGCAGCTTGGGGCAGGGGGACACCGGGGAGCTGTTTTTT
TRBV29-1	NA	12	NA	TRBJ1-2	CSSGGMDYGYTF	TGCAGCAGCGGAGGGATGGACTATGGCTACACCTTC
TRBV6-1	once	13	TRBD1	TRBJ2-5	CASRRDRGETQYF	TGTGCCAGCAGACGGGACAGGGGAGAGACCCAGTACTTC
TRBV15	NA	14	NA	TRBJ1-1	CATRTGQFGTEAFF	TGTGCCACCAGGACAGGACAGTTCGGCACTGAAGCTTTCTTT
TRBV7-2	few	12	NA	TRBJ2-7	CASSAQKYEQYF	TGTGCCAGCAGCGCACAAAAATACGAGCAGTACTTC
TRBV4-1	NA	15	TRBD1	TRBJ1-1	CASSHPTGVNTEAFF	TGCGCCAGCAGCCACCCGACAGGGGTGAACACTGAAGCTTTCTTT
TRBV6-5	NA	15	TRBD2	TRBJ2-7	CASTPALAASYEQYF	TGTGCCAGCACCCCCGCGCTAGCGGCCTCCTACGAGCAGTACTTC
TRBV11-1	NA	18	TRBD1	TRBJ2-6	CASSPTTGGVVGANVLTF	TGTGCCAGCAGCCCGACCACAGGGGGCGTTGTGGGGGCCAACGTCCTGACTTTC
TRBV28	NA	15	NA	TRBJ1-5	CASWGVRAGNQPQHF	TGTGCCAGTTGGGGGGTCAGGGCGGGCAATCAGCCCCAGCATTTT
TRBV6-1	NA	15	NA	TRBJ2-7	CASSGGTVLGYEQYF	TGTGCCAGCAGTGGCGGGACAGTCCTAGGGTACGAGCAGTACTTC
TRBV7-6	few	18	NA	TRBJ2-1	CASSLFGPMASRYNEQFF	TGTGCCAGCAGCTTGTTCGGGCCCATGGCTAGCAGATACAATGAGCAGTTCTTC
TRBV7-9	NA	13	TRBD1	TRBJ2-7	CASSSTGGEEQYF	TGTGCCAGCAGTTCTACAGGGGGAGAGGAGCAGTACTTC
TRBV28	NA	15	TRBD1	TRBJ1-2	CASSLSGTVDYGYTF	TGTGCCAGCAGTTTATCCGGGACAGTCGACTATGGCTACACCTTC
TRBV19	NA	16	TRBD1	TRBJ2-2	CASIKWGTGGSGELFF	TGTGCCAGTATCAAGTGGGGGACAGGGGGCTCCGGGGAGCTGTTTTTT
TRBV7-9	few	16	NA	TRBJ2-2	CASSSLTGANTGELFF	TGTGCCAGCAGCTCCCTGACAGGCGCGAACACCGGGGAGCTGTTTTTT
TRBV7-9	NA	15	NA	TRBJ1-3	CASSFADAGRNTIYF	TGTGCCAGCAGCTTCGCCGATGCGGGCAGAAACACCATATATTTT
TRBV27	NA	16	NA	TRBJ1-5	CASSSTSTAPNQPQHF	TGTGCCAGCAGTTCTACTTCGACAGCCCCCAATCAGCCCCAGCATTTT
TRBV29-1	NA	11	NA	TRBJ2-3	CSVVSLDTQYF	TGCAGCGTTGTCTCTTTAGATACGCAGTATTTT
TRBV29-1	NA	13	NA	TRBJ1-2	CSVVPRAGYGYTF	TGCAGCGTTGTTCCCAGGGCTGGCTATGGCTACACCTTC
TRBV18	NA	17	NA	TRBJ1-5	CASSLPPPRRGDQPQHF	TGTGCCAGCTCACTTCCCCCACCTCGACGGGGGGATCAGCCCCAGCATTTT
TRBV29-1	NA	14	NA	TRBJ1-1	CSVPRRGGEGEAFF	TGCAGCGTCCCCCGGAGGGGGGGCGAGGGAGAAGCTTTCTTT
TRBV27	NA	17	TRBD1	TRBJ2-6	CASSAGTGASGANVLTF	TGTGCCAGCAGTGCGGGGACAGGGGCCTCTGGGGCCAACGTCCTGACTTTC
TRBV28	few	16	TRBD2	TRBJ2-1	CASSQAGSGRANEQFF	TGTGCCAGCAGCCAAGCGGGAAGCGGGAGGGCAAATGAGCAGTTCTTC
TRBV4-2	few	17	TRBD2	TRBJ2-1	CASSPQMVGGPYNEQFF	TGTGCCAGCAGCCCCCAAATGGTGGGAGGGCCCTACAATGAGCAGTTCTTC
TRBV5-4	NA	16	TRBD2	TRBJ2-3	CASSLVVAGGTDTQYF	TGTGCCAGCAGCTTGGTTGTAGCGGGGGGCACAGATACGCAGTATTTT
TRBV9	NA	14	NA	TRBJ2-7	CASSVDPGSYEQYF	TGTGCCAGCAGCGTAGATCCGGGCTCCTACGAGCAGTACTTC
TRBV7-9	NA	18	TRBD2	TRBJ2-7	CASSGDVLNAGGAYEQYF	TGTGCCAGCAGCGGCGACGTCTTGAACGCGGGGGGAGCCTACGAGCAGTACTTC
TRBV6-5	NA	16	TRBD2	TRBJ2-7	CASSYSGIAGGYEQYF	TGTGCCAGCAGTTACTCGGGGATAGCGGGGGGTTACGAGCAGTACTTC